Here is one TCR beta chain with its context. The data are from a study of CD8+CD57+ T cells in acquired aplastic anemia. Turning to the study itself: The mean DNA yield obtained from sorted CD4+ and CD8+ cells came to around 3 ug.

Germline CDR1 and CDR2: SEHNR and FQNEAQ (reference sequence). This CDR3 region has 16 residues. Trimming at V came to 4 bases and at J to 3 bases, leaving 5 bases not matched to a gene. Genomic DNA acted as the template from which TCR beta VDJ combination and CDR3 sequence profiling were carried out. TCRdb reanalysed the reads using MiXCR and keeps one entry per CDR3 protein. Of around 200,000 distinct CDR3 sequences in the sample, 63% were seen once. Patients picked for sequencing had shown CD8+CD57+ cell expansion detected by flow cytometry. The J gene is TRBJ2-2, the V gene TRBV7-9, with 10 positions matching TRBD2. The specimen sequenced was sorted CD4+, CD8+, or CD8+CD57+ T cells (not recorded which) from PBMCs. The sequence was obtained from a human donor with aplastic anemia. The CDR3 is CASSSRTSGYTGELFF. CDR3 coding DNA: TGTGCCAGCAGCTCGAGGACTAGCGGATACACCGGGGAGCTGTTTTTT.